The sequence of this T cell receptor (beta chain) was determined in a study of blood T cell repertoires in COVID-19. Looking at the study overall: Nucleic acid was either cDNA or gDNA, and it came from T cells, B-cell-depleted T cells, or PBMCs.

Using immunoSEQ multiplex PCR, the repertoire was profiled, and TCRdb retains in-frame clones only, with some absent. The sample contains about 410,000 clones, about 88% of which appear only once. The CDR3 totals 14 residues. CDR1 and CDR2 (germline): DFQATT, SNEGSKA (reference sequence). Trimming cost V 3 bases and J 7 bases; bases outside gene matches: 12. Seattle researchers signed up patients amid active infection and tracked them longitudinally. The rearrangement joins TRBV20-1 to TRBJ2-7, with 7 bases aligning to TRBD1. The TCR comes from a woman aged 35 to 49 with COVID-19, enrolled during active disease. The sequencing sample was made of peripheral blood. CDR3 sequence reads: CSASETTGALEQYF. DNA for the CDR3: TGCAGTGCTAGTGAAACCACAGGGGCCTTAGAGCAGTACTTC.